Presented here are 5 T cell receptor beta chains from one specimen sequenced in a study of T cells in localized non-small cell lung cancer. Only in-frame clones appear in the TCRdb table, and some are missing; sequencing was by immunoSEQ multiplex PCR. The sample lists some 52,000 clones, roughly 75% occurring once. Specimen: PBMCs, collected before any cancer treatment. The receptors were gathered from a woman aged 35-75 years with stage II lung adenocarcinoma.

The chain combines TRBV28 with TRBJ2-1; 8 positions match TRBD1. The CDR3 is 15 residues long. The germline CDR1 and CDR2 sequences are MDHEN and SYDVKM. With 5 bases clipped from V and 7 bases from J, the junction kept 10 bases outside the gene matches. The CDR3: CASSTSGTGWNEQFF. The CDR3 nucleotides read TGTGCCAGCAGTACCTCCGGGACAGGTTGGAATGAGCAGTTCTTC.

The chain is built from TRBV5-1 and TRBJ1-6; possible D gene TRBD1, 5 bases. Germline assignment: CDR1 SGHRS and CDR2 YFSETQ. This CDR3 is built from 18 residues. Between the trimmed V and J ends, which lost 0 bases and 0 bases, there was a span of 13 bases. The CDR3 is CASSLGWGLSSYNSPLHF. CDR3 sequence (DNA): TGCGCCAGCAGCTTGGGATGGGGCTTGAGCTCCTATAATTCACCCCTCCACTTT.

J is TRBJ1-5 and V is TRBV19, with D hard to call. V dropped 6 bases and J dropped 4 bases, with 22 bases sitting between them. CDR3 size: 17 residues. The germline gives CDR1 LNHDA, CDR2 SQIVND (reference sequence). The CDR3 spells CASRRVLNMEQNQPQHF. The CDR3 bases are TGTGCCAGTAGACGGGTCCTGAATATGGAGCAGAATCAGCCCCAGCATTTT.

The CDR3 bases are TGTGCCAGCAGTTGGGGGCGCGTTGGCTACACCTTC. It specifies CASSWGRVGYTF. The V call is TRBV28, the J call TRBJ1-2; a possible D gene is TRBD1 (6 bases). CDR1 and CDR2 from the germline V gene are MDHEN and SYDVKM. Trimming cost V 4 bases and J 7 bases, with 10 bases left between them. The CDR3 is made up of 12 amino acids.

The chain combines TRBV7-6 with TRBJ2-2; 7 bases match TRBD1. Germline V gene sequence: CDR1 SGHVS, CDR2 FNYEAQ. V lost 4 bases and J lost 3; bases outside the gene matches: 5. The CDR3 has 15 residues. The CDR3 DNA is TGTGCCAGCAGCTCCCACAGGGGAGACACCGGGGAGCTGTTTTTT. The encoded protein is CASSSHRGDTGELFF.